These 29 T cell receptor beta chains came from one sample sequenced in a study of response to subunit inactivated influenza vaccine. TCRdb ran MiXCR on the RT-PCR reads and lists one entry per CDR3 protein. The sample holds hundreds of thousands of distinct CDR3 sequences; approximately 12% are singletons and the top ten take about a tenth. The specimen was PBMCs from blood, collected on the day of vaccination. Receptors originate from a man in his forties or fifties who received an inactivated influenza vaccine.

This rearrangement joins TRBV12-3 or TRBV12-4 to TRBJ2-2; perhaps TRBD2 as D (7 bases). This CDR3 region has 16 residues. V gave up 5 bases and J gave up 5 bases, with 18 bases separating them. The CDR3 coding sequence is TGTGCCAGCAGTCGCCTGGGGGGGGGCCGTACCGGGGAGCTGTTTTTT. It encodes CASSRLGGGRTGELFF.

This clonotype was picked up many times. The chain has TRBV4-1 and TRBJ2-3, with D possibly being TRBD1 (7 bases). The germline gives CDR1 MGHRA, CDR2 YSYEKL. Trimming shortened V by 1 base and J by 5 bases, and 16 bases separated the two germline ends. CDR3 length: 16 residues. The CDR3 protein is CASSQVSGGGRDTQYF. The CDR3 DNA sequence: TGCGCCAGCAGCCAAGTATCAGGGGGAGGACGAGATACGCAGTATTTT.

This CDR3 is CASSLTRGGRADTQYF. The CDR3 DNA reads as TGTGCCAGCAGCCTAACGAGGGGGGGCAGGGCAGATACGCAGTATTTT. The V gene is TRBV7-8, the J gene TRBJ2-3, with TRBD2 as a possible D gene (7 bases). This CDR3 has 16 amino acids. V was pared by 5 bases and J by 4 bases, with 19 bases between. The V gene's germline CDR1 is SGHVS and CDR2 FQNEAQ.

This clonotype has just a few counts. Written as DNA, the CDR3 is TGTGCCAGCAGTTTGACAGGAGGCCTGGAGCAGTACTTC. Translating it yields CASSLTGGLEQYF. The chain employs TRBV27 and TRBJ2-7, with D maybe TRBD1 (6 bases). Trimming pared 3 bases from V and 7 bases from J, leaving 13 bases between. Germline V gene sequence: CDR1 MNHEY, CDR2 SMNVEV (reference sequence). CDR3 length: 13 residues.

This chain joins TRBV6-5 and TRBJ1-4, with D perhaps TRBD1 (6 bases). The CDR3 spans 13 residues. Per germline, CDR1 MNHEY and CDR2 SVGAGI. The V end was cut by 2 bases, the J end by 10 bases, with 11 bases between. The CDR3 loop reads CASSYEQGGKLFF. The CDR3, as DNA: TGTGCCAGCAGTTACGAACAGGGAGGAAAACTGTTTTTT.

The chain links TRBV6-1 to TRBJ1-1; the match to TRBD1 covers 11 bases. The J segment lost 0 bases and the V segment lost 8 bases, leaving 14 bases of the junction unmatched. Looked up from germline, CDR1 is MNHNS and CDR2 is SASEGT. This CDR3 contains 18 residues. CDR3 amino acids: CASSGTGGRMNMNTEAFF. The CDR3 nucleotides are TGTGCCAGCTCCGGGACAGGGGGAAGGATGAACATGAACACTGAAGCTTTCTTT.

The chain carries TRBV20-1 and TRBJ2-2, with 7 bases fitting TRBD1. The germline V gene has CDR1 DFQATT and CDR2 SNEGSKA (reference sequence). V lost 3 bases, J lost 2 bases, and 6 bases stayed unmatched. This CDR3 contains 15 residues. CDR3 DNA: TGCAGTGCTAGGACGGACAGGCTTAACACCGGGGAGCTGTTTTTT. It yields the protein CSARTDRLNTGELFF.

The chain links TRBV6-1 to TRBJ1-4, with 7 bases identical to TRBD1. The trim removed 5 bases at V and 6 bases at J, leaving 6 bases unmatched. The CDR3 is made up of 14 amino acids. Germline lookup yields CDR1 MNHNS and CDR2 SASEGT. CDR3 coding DNA: TGTGCCAGCAGTAGACAGGGCGGCGATGAAAAACTGTTTTTT. Translating gives CASSRQGGDEKLFF.

Many counts were recorded for this clonotype. The rearrangement uses TRBV11-2 and TRBJ2-1, with D unresolved. CDR1 and CDR2 from the germline V gene are SGHAT and FQNNGV. This CDR3 is built from 15 residues. Trimming shortened V by 5 bases and J by 5 bases, and 16 bases separated the two germline ends. In nucleotides, the CDR3 is TGTGCCAGCAGCCCTAACGTACTCCCTCACAATGAGCAGTTCTTC. Amino acids: CASSPNVLPHNEQFF.

This clonotype was found many times. The chain combines TRBV19 with TRBJ2-7, with D possibly TRBD2 on 6 matching bases. CDR1 LNHDA and CDR2 SQIVND come from the germline V gene (reference sequence). V lost 5 bases and J 6 bases, leaving 17 bases between the germline ends. The CDR3 is 14 amino acids. The CDR3, as DNA: TGTGCCAGTAGTGCCTCCGGGGGTGGTGGCGAGCAGTACTTC. Translating it yields CASSASGGGGEQYF.

DNA of the CDR3: TGCAGTGCTAGAGACCTGCGAGGGACCGAAGCTTTCTTT. It encodes CSARDLRGTEAFF. The V and J genes are TRBV20-1 and TRBJ1-1, with D tentatively TRBD1 (5 bases). V was pared by 0 bases and J by 8 bases, with 13 bases between. The CDR3 totals 13 residues. Per germline, CDR1 DFQATT and CDR2 SNEGSKA (reference sequence).

The chain uses TRBV12-3 or TRBV12-4 and TRBJ2-5; 11 bases are a match to TRBD2. The length of the CDR3 is 17 residues. V shed 3 bases and J 2 bases; nucleotides not matched to a gene: 8. The CDR3 here is CASSFRGTSGPQETQYF. CDR3 bases: TGTGCCAGCAGTTTCCGAGGGACTAGCGGTCCACAAGAGACCCAGTACTTC.

V is TRBV5-5 and J is TRBJ2-5; 11 nucleotides line up with TRBD1. With V trimmed by 1 base and J by 5 bases, 7 bases remained unmatched. This CDR3 is 16 amino acids long. Germline V CDR1 and CDR2: SGHKS, YYEKEE (reference sequence). The CDR3 region has the DNA TGTGCCAGCAGCTTGTTTTTCGGGGACAGGGGGGAGACCCAGTACTTC. Amino acids: CASSLFFGDRGETQYF. Variable domain in full (rest from reference TRBV5-5 and TRBJ2-5): DAGVTQSPTHLIKTRGQQVTLRCSPISGHKSVSWYQQVLGQGPQFIFQYYEKEERGRGNFPDRFSARQFPNYSSELNVNALLLGDSALYLCASSLFFGDRGETQYFGPGTRLLVL.

The rearrangement links TRBV15 to TRBJ2-1; 7 bases agree with TRBD1. V lost 8 bases and J lost 3; bases outside the gene matches: 10. The CDR3 length is 15 residues. Germline V gives CDR1 LNHNV, CDR2 YYDKDF (reference sequence). The CDR3 loop reads CATARGQGDYNEQFF. The CDR3 DNA reads TGTGCCACCGCGAGAGGGCAGGGGGACTACAATGAGCAGTTCTTC. The full variable domain, with the rest looked up from reference TRBV15 and TRBJ2-1, is DAMVIQNPRYQVTQFGKPVTLSCSQTLNHNVMYWYQQKSSQAPKLLFHYYDKDFNNEADTPDNFQSRRPNTSFCFLDIRSPGLGDTAMYLCATARGQGDYNEQFFGPGTRLTVL.

This clonotype was counted a few times. This chain joins TRBV20-1 and TRBJ2-7; D remains unclear. This CDR3 is built from 12 residues. Trimming cost V 6 bases and J 0 bases, with 9 bases left between them. Germline V gene data show CDR1 as DFQATT and CDR2 as SNEGSKA (reference sequence). The CDR3 DNA is TGCAGTGCGACCGACACCTCCTACGAGCAGTACTTC. The encoded protein is CSATDTSYEQYF.

The chain carries TRBV5-6 and TRBJ2-5; 8 nucleotides agree with TRBD2. Looked up from germline, CDR1 is SGHDT and CDR2 is YYEEEE. J lost 4 bases, V lost 1 base, and 9 bases had no gene match. There are 16 residues in the CDR3. Here the CDR3 reads CASSLWSGGGSETQYF. CDR3 nucleotide sequence: TGTGCCAGCAGCTTGTGGAGCGGGGGCGGGTCAGAGACCCAGTACTTC.

About this clonotype itself: A much larger clone differs from this one at a single base, so this may be a read error. The conserved phenylalanine or tryptophan is not found at the CDR3 terminus, so this likely reflects a read error. The CDR3 coding sequence is TGTGCCAGCAGCTCCGGGACAGGGTCTATCGAGCAGTACTTG. It translates to CASSSGTGSIEQYL. This chain joins TRBV11-1 and TRBJ2-7; 9 bases line up with TRBD1. V lost 4 bases to trimming and J lost 6 bases; unmatched junction nucleotides: 7. CDR1 and CDR2 from the germline V gene are SGHAT and FQDESV (reference sequence). The CDR3 sequence is 14 residues long.

The V call is TRBV6-8, the J call TRBJ2-7; D ambiguous. The CDR3 is 13 residues long. V gave up 7 bases and J gave up 5 bases, with 15 bases separating them. Germline V CDR1 and CDR2: MNHGY, SAAAGT. The CDR3 spells CASTSIGKDEQYF. The CDR3 DNA follows: TGTGCCAGCACATCGATAGGGAAGGACGAGCAGTACTTC.

In its sample, this clonotype was seen a few times. The chain has TRBV20-1 and TRBJ1-5, with D possibly being TRBD1 (5 bases). Germline assignment: CDR1 DFQATT and CDR2 SNEGSKA (reference sequence). This CDR3 comprises 14 residues. Trimming shortened V by 6 bases and J by 6 bases, and 18 bases separated the two germline ends. Here the CDR3 reads CSAHAGQVGQPQHF. The CDR3 region has the DNA TGCAGTGCCCACGCGGGGCAGGTCGGTCAGCCCCAGCATTTT.

The chain joins TRBV4-3 to TRBJ2-7, with 7 bases aligning to TRBD2. The CDR3 consists of 15 residues. The V segment lost 1 base and the J segment 4 bases; nucleotides outside the gene matches: 7. The V gene's germline CDR1 is LGHNA and CDR2 YSLEER. The DNA for the CDR3 is TGCGCCAGCAGCCAAGCGGGAGGCGCCGCTTACGAGCAGTACTTC. Amino acid sequence: CASSQAGGAAYEQYF.

This clonotype has a handful of counts. The chain joins TRBV12-3 or TRBV12-4 to TRBJ1-4; tentatively, D is TRBD1 (5 bases). The CDR3 is 15 amino acids. The V and J ends lost 5 bases and 7 bases respectively, with 17 bases between them. The CDR3 DNA is TGTGCCAGCAGTGGGTACCAGGGTGAGGCTGAAAAACTGTTTTTT. Encoded protein: CASSGYQGEAEKLFF.

With respect to this clonotype: At one end the junction does not follow the germline gene, possibly because of a read error. J is TRBJ2-1 and V is TRBV20-1, with 11 bases matching TRBD2. Germline values: CDR1 DFQATT, CDR2 SNEGSKA (reference sequence). The CDR3 is 15 amino acids. CDR3 in DNA: TGCAGTGCTAGAGCGACTAGCGGGGCTAACAATGAGCAGTTATTC. This translates into CSARATSGANNEQLF.

The chain employs TRBV7-3 and TRBJ2-2; 7 bases fit TRBD2. The germline gives CDR1 SGHTA, CDR2 FQGTGA. V shed 5 bases, J shed 7 bases, and the junction held 10 bases outside the gene matches. This CDR3 comprises 15 residues. In DNA form, the CDR3 reads TGTGCCAGCAGCCCCGGACTAGAACGGGGCGGGGAGCTGTTTTTT. This encodes CASSPGLERGGELFF. The full variable domain, in which reference TRBV7-3 and TRBJ2-2 provide the parts outside the CDR3, is GAGVSQTPSNKVTEKGKYVELRCDPISGHTALYWYRQSLGQGPEFLIYFQGTGAADDSGLPNDRFFAVRPEGSVSTLKIQRTERGDSAVYLCASSPGLERGGELFFGEGSRLTVL.

In this sample, this clonotype turned up many times. The chain combines TRBV5-5 with TRBJ2-5; tentatively, D is TRBD2 (5 bases). Per the germline V gene, CDR1 is SGHKS and CDR2 is YYEKEE (reference sequence). With 4 bases removed from V and 5 bases from J, the gap between germline ends came to 9 bases. The CDR3 spans 12 residues. The CDR3 here is CASSALAETQYF. The CDR3 DNA reads as TGTGCCAGCAGCGCCCTAGCTGAGACCCAGTACTTC.

This clonotype has more than one count but fewer than ten. This rearrangement joins TRBV10-3 to TRBJ1-1, with a weak D call TRBD1 (5 bases). The germline V and J ends were trimmed by 6 bases and 0 bases, with 14 bases remaining between them. The CDR3 sequence is 15 residues long. The V gene's germline CDR1 is ENHRY and CDR2 SYGVKD. The CDR3 spells CAISPQGRMNTEAFF. CDR3 coding DNA: TGTGCCATCAGCCCTCAGGGTCGCATGAACACTGAAGCTTTCTTT.

This clonotype was detected a few times. The rearrangement joins TRBV4-3 to TRBJ2-3, with D maybe TRBD1 (5 bases). The germline gives CDR1 LGHNA, CDR2 YSLEER. The germline V and J ends were trimmed by 2 bases and 0 bases, with 12 bases remaining between them. The CDR3 is 16 amino acids. CDR3 region: CASSQKGAASTDTQYF. The CDR3 DNA follows: TGCGCCAGCAGCCAAAAAGGGGCAGCTAGCACAGATACGCAGTATTTT.

There are many counts of this clonotype. The rearrangement uses TRBV5-1 and TRBJ2-7; D unresolved. The CDR3 consists of 15 residues. V gave up 4 bases and J gave up 0 bases, with 14 bases separating them. Germline V gives CDR1 SGHRS, CDR2 YFSETQ. The CDR3 DNA is TGCGCCAGCAGCCCCATGGGGATTAGCTCCTACGAGCAGTACTTC. Translating it yields CASSPMGISSYEQYF.

V gene TRBV6-5 combines with J gene TRBJ1-4, with unresolved D. The V and J ends lost 0 bases and 0 bases respectively, with 2 bases between them. The CDR3 spans 14 residues. Germline-derived CDR1 and CDR2 are MNHEY and SVGAGI. The CDR3 DNA reads TGTGCCAGCAGTTACTCGGCAACTAATGAAAAACTGTTTTTT. Translation gives CASSYSATNEKLFF.

This clonotype has a handful of counts. This chain uses TRBV9 with TRBJ2-1; the D gene is possibly TRBD1 (5 bases). The germline V gene encodes CDR1 SGDLS and CDR2 YYNGEE. CDR3 size: 13 residues. V gave up 2 bases and J gave up 9 bases, with 12 bases separating them. In DNA, the CDR3 is TGTGCCAGCAGCGTTGATACAGGCCTTGAGCAGTTCTTC. The encoded protein is CASSVDTGLEQFF.